Sequencing of this T cell receptor beta chain was carried out in a study of T cell responses to AZD1222 COVID-19 vaccine. Trimming left V 4 bases short and J 8 bases short, with 14 bases between. The length of the CDR3 is 14 residues. In germline, CDR1 is MNHEY, CDR2 SVGAGI. This clone was observed a handful of times. Libraries were prepared by immunoSEQ multiplex PCR; TCRdb keeps only in-frame clonotypes and omits some of them. This sample yields tens of thousands of clones, of which over 75% are seen a single time; over 9.5% belongs to the top ten. The sequence came from an adult who received the AZD1222 COVID-19 vaccine. The specimen was peripheral blood, collected 28 days after the second AZD1222 dose. The rearrangement uses TRBV6-5 and TRBJ1-4; D is perhaps TRBD1 (5 bases). The CDR3 sequence is CASSSTGLGEKLFF. The CDR3 nucleotides are TGTGCCAGCAGTTCTACAGGATTGGGGGAAAAACTGTTTTTT.